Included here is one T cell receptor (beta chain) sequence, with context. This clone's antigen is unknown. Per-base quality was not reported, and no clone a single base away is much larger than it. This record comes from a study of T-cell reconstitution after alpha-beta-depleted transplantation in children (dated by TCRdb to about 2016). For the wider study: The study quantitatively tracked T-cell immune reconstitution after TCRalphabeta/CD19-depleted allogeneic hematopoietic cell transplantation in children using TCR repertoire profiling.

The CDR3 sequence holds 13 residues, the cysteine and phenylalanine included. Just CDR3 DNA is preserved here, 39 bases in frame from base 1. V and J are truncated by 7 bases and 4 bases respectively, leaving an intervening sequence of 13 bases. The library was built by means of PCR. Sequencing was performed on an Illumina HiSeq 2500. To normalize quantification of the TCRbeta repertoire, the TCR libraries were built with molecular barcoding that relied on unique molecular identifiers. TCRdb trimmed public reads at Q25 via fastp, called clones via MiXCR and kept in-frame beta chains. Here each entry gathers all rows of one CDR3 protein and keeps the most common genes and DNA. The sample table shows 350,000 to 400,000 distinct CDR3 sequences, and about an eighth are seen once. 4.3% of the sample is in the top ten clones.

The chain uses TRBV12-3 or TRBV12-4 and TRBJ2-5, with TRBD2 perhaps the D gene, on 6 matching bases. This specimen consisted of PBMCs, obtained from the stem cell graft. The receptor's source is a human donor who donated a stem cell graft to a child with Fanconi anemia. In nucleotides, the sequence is TGTGCCAGCAATTGGGGGGTCACAGAGACCCAGTACTTC. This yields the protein CASNWGVTETQYF.